This TCR beta chain was found in a study of shared clonotypes between healthy human individuals. Study summary: Three plates each covered CD4 naive and memory; CD8 naive two, CD8 memory one.

This clone was observed a handful of times. Its antigen is not known. Study results and caveats: Sequencing of the sorted subsets was shown by rarefaction to be incomplete despite large depth.

Measured with immunoSEQ multiplex PCR; TCRdb has only the in-frame clones, and not every one. The table has some 300,000 clones, more than 60% seen once; the top ten hold about 10%. Germline-derived CDR1 and CDR2 are MNHEY and SMNVEV (reference sequence). The CDR3 is 16 amino acids. Trimming took 5 bases from V and 5 from J, leaving 19 bases between them. The J gene is TRBJ1-5, the V gene TRBV27; no reliable D call. The receptor comes from a man in his thirties or forties in good health. The sequencing sample was made of memory CD4+ T cells sorted from blood. Subset described: CD45RA-negative fraction. The CDR3 loop reads CASSETSISAHQPQHF. CDR3 DNA sequence: TGTGCCAGCAGTGAGACGTCCATCTCAGCTCATCAGCCCCAGCATTTT.